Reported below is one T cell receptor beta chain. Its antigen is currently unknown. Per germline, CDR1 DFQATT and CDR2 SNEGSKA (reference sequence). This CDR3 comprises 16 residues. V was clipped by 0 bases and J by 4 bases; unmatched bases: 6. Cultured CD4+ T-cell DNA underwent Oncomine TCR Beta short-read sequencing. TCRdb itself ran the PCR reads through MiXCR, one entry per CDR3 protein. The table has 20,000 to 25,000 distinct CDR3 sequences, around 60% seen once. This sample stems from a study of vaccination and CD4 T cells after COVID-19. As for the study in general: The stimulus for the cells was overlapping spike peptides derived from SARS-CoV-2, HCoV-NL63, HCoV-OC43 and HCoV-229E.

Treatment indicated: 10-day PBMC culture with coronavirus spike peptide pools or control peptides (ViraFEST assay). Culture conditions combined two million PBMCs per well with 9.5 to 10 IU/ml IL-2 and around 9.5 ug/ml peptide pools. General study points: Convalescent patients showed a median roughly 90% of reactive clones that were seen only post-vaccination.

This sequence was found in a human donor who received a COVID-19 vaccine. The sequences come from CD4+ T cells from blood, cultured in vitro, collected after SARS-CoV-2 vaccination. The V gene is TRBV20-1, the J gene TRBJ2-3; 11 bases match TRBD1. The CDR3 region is CSARDGGQGDPDTQYF. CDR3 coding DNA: TGCAGTGCTAGAGATGGGGGACAGGGGGACCCAGATACGCAGTATTTT.